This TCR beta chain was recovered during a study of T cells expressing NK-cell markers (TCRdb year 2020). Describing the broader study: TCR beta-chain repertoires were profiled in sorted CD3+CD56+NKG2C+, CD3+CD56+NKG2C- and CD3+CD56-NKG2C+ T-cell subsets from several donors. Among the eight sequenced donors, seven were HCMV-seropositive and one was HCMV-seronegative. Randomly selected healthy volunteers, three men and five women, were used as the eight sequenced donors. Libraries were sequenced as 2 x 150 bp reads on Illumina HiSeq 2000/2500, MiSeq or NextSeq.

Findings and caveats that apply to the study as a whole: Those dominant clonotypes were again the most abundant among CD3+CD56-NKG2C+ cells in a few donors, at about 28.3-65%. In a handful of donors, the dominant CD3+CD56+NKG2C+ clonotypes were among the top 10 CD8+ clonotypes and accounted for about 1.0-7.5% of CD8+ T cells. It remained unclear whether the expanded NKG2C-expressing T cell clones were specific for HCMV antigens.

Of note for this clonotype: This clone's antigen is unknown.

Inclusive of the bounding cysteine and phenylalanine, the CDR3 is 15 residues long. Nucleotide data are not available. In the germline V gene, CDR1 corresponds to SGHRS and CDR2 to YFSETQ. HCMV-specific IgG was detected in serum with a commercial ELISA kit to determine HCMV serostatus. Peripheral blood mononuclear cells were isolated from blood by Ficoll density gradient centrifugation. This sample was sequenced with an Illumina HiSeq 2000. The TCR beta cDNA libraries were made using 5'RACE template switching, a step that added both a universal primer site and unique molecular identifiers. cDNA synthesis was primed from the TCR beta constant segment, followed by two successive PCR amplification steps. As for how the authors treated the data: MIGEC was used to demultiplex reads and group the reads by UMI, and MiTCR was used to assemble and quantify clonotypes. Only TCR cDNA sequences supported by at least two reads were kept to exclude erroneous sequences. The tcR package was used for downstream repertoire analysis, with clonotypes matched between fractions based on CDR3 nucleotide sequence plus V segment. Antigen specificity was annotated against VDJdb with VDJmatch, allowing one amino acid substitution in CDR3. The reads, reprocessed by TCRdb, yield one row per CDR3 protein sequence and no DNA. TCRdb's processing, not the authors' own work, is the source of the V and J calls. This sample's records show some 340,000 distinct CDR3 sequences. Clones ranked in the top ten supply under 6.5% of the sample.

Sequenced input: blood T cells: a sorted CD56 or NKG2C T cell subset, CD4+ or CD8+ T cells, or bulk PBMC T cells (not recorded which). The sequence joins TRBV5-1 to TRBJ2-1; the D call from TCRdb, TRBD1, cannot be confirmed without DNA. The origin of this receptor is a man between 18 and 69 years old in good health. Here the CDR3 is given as CASSLEGTEGDEQFF.